The rows below give T cell receptor beta chains drawn from one sample of a study of beta chain features in type 1 diabetes. Here immunoSEQ multiplex PCR was the method, and the copy in TCRdb shows in-frame clones only, minus some. There are under 500,000 clones in the sample; about 32% occur only once, and 0.06% to 0.07% lies in the top ten. Material: naive CD4+ T cells from blood. Every receptor here comes from a man aged 18 to 29 in good health. Each CDR3 is given without its conserved first and last residue. Size is omitted from some rows. Given values are once, few, many or a class for expanded clones.

abundance,v_gene,j_gene,CDR3aa
few,TRBV19,TRBJ2-1,ASSPLGQTYNEQF
few,TRBV29-1,TRBJ2-7,SVASGLSSYEQY
few,TRBV30,TRBJ1-1,AWSLTRGNTEAF
-,TRBV2,TRBJ2-2,AKSIARQGGHTGELF
few,TRBV7-3,TRBJ2-3,ASSTGPQPRDTQY
-,TRBV29-1,TRBJ2-3,SVEGRASATTSTDTQY
-,TRBV25-1,TRBJ2-2,ASSEYSDTGELF
-,TRBV30,TRBJ2-3,AWRVGYTDTQY
-,TRBV20-1,TRBJ1-1,RGIEGTEAF
few,TRBV9,TRBJ2-3,ASSPAQLAGVTDTQY
few,TRBV29-1,TRBJ2-1,SEKGQVYNEQF
-,TRBV2,TRBJ2-7,ASRFDRVYEQY
-,TRBV7-8,TRBJ2-7,ASSFGLADSYEQY
few,TRBV10-3,TRBJ2-1,ATGLAVYNEQF
-,TRBV5-1,TRBJ2-7,ASSPRTSGSIYEQY
few,TRBV5-6,TRBJ2-5,ASSTGTGALRAQY
few,TRBV7-2,TRBJ2-1,ASSLVSEQF
few,TRBV13,TRBJ2-1,ASSPAYNEQF